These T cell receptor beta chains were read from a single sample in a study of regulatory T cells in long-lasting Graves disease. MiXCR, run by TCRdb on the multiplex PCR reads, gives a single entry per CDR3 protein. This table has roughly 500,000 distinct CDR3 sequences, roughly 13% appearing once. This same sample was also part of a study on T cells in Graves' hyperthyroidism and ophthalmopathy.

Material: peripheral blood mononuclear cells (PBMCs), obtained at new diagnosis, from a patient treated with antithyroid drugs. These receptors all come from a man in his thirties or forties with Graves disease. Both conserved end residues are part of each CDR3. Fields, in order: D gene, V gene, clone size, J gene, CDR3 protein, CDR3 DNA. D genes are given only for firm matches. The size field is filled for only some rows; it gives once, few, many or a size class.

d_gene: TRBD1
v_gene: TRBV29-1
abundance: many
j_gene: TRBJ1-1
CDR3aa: CSTRQGNTEAFF
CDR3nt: TGCAGCACGCGACAGGGGAACACTGAAGCTTTCTTT

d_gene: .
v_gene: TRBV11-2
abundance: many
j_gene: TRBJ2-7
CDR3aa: CASSLLAANYEQYF
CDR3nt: TGTGCCAGCAGCTTATTAGCAGCCAACTACGAGCAGTACTTC

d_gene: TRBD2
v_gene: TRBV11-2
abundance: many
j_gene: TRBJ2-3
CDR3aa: CASSSLPRLAGGTDTQYF
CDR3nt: TGTGCCAGCAGCTCTCTACCCCGACTAGCGGGAGGCACAGATACGCAGTATTTT

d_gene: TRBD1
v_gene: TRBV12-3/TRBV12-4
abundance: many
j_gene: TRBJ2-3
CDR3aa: CASSWTGAPDTQYF
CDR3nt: TGTGCCAGCAGTTGGACAGGGGCTCCAGATACGCAGTATTTT

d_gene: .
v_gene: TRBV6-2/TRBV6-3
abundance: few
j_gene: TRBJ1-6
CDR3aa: CASSSAYRVRAPLHF
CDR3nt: TGTGCCAGCAGTTCGGCCTACAGGGTACGAGCACCCCTCCACTTT

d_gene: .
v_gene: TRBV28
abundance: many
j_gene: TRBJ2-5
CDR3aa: CASSPRWVGGNQETQYF
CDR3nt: TGTGCCAGCAGTCCCCGTTGGGTTGGGGGCAACCAAGAGACCCAGTACTTC

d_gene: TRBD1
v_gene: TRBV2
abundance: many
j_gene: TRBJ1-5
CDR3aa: CASGERLTGRGGYSNQPQHF
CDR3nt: TGTGCCAGCGGAGAGAGGTTGACAGGGAGAGGCGGTTATAGCAATCAGCCCCAGCATTTT

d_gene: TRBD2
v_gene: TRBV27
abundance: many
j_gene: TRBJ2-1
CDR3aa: CATLAALGEQFF
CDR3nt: TGTGCCACCCTAGCGGCCCTTGGTGAGCAGTTCTTC

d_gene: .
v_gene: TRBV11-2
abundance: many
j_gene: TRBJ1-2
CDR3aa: CASSLAGVSYGYTF
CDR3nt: TGTGCCAGCAGCTTAGCCGGGGTCAGCTATGGCTACACCTTC

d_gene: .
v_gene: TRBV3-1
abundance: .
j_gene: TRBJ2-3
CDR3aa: CASSHPSSDTQYF
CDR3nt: TGTGCCAGCAGCCACCCGAGTTCCGATACGCAGTATTTT

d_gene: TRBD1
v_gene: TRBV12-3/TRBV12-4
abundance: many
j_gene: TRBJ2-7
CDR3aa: CASSLRAGGSSEQYF
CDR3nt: TGTGCCAGCAGTTTAAGGGCAGGGGGTTCGTCTGAGCAGTACTTC

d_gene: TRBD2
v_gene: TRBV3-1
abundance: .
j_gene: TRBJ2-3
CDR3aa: CASSRRTRGTSGSGETTDTQYF
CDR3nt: TGTGCCAGCAGCCGACGCACGAGGGGGACTAGCGGGAGCGGGGAGACCACAGATACGCAGTATTTT

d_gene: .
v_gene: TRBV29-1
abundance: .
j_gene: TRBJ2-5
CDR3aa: CSVGPLEGPQETQYF
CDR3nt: TGCAGCGTTGGGCCCCTGGAGGGACCACAAGAGACCCAGTACTTC

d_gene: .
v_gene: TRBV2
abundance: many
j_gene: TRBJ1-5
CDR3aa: CASSVRQYSNQPQHF
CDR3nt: TGTGCCAGCAGTGTCCGACAGTATAGCAATCAGCCCCAGCATTTT

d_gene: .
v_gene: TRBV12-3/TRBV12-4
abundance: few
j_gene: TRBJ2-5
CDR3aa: CASRGPRETQYF
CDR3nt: TGTGCCAGCAGGGGGCCTAGAGAGACCCAGTACTTC

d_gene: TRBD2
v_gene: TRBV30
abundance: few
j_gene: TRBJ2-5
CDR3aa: CAYSPGLLQETQYF
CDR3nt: TGTGCCTATTCACCGGGACTATTACAAGAGACCCAGTACTTC